This TCR beta chain derives from a study of T cell responses to AZD1222 COVID-19 vaccine. As to this clone: The antigen is not known.

Study conclusions and caveats: Just five to seven people given AZD1222 tested seropositive at baseline. The study found vaccine-associated CD4 TCRs spanning spike, dominant at 160-218 and 743-854.

Using immunoSEQ multiplex PCR, the repertoire was profiled, and TCRdb retains in-frame clones only, with some absent. The repertoire includes around 150,000 clones, over 65% of them detected once, and approximately 4% sits in the top ten. This sequence was found in an adult in good health. The sequenced sample was peripheral blood, obtained on day 0 of AZD1222 vaccination.

CDR3 in DNA: TGTGCCACCGGGGGACAGGGGGACCCGGAGGAGACCCAGTACTTC. As protein: CATGGQGDPEETQYF. The rearrangement uses TRBV24-1 and TRBJ2-5, with 11 nucleotides matching TRBD1. The length of the CDR3 is 15 residues. In germline, CDR1 is KGHDR, CDR2 SFDVKD. Trimming removed 9 bases from V and 5 bases from J; junction bases left unmatched: 10.